These T cell receptor beta chains were read from a single sample in a study of OX40 agonist ivuxolimab in advanced cancers. Assay: immunoSEQ multiplex PCR; the TCRdb copy retains only in-frame clones and omits some. The sample has more than 45,000 clones, around 86% seen once. The specimen comprised CD4+ or CD8+ T cells sorted from blood, sampled in a trial of the OX40 agonist ivuxolimab. The receptors derive from an adult with an advanced solid tumor such as melanoma, head and neck, liver or kidney cancer. CDR3s include the opening cysteine and the closing phenylalanine or tryptophan. The D gene is left open where the match is weak. Only some rows state a clone size, as once, few, many or a class for expanded clones.

TRBJ2-7 - TRBV11-1 TRBD1 TGTGCCAGCAGCCAAGCGACAGGGGGCGAGTACGAGCAGTACTTC CASSQATGGEYEQYF
TRBJ2-2 - TRBV10-3 - TGTGCCATCAGTGAGTTCCAGGACCCAAACACCGGGGAGCTGTTTTTT CAISEFQDPNTGELFF
TRBJ2-3 - TRBV5-1 - TGCGCCAGCAGCTTGGCCAGTAGGGGGGGCCCAGCAGATACGCAGTATTTT CASSLASRGGPADTQYF
TRBJ1-5 - TRBV10-3 TRBD1 TGTGCCATCAGCTCAACAGGGGACGGGGGGAATCAGCCCCAGCATTTT CAISSTGDGGNQPQHF
TRBJ2-7 - TRBV29-1 TRBD2 TGCAGCGTTAAGCAGGGAGGGTCCTACGAGCAGTACTTC CSVKQGGSYEQYF
TRBJ2-1 - TRBV10-3 - TGTGCCATCAGTGAGTCCCTGGGGGGTACTGAGCAGTTCTTC CAISESLGGTEQFF
TRBJ2-7 few TRBV6-6 TRBD2 TGTGCCAGCAGCCTTACGGGAGGGAGTTTACACGAGCAGTACTTC CASSLTGGSLHEQYF
TRBJ2-7 - TRBV9 - TGTGCCAGCAGCCCCTCCCCCCAGATAGGCGAGCAGTACTTC CASSPSPQIGEQYF
TRBJ1-1 - TRBV29-1 - TGCAGCGTTGGCCAGCTCATGAACACTGAAGCTTTCTTT CSVGQLMNTEAFF
TRBJ2-7 - TRBV7-9 TRBD2 TGTGCCAGCAGCGTAGCGGGGGCTAACTACGAGCAGTACTTC CASSVAGANYEQYF
TRBJ1-1 - TRBV7-9 - TGTGCCAGCAGCCCAGAGAAGAACACTGAAGCTTTCTTT CASSPEKNTEAFF
TRBJ1-2 - TRBV6-1 TRBD1 TGTGCCAGCAGTGTACCATTCCAGACAGGGGGCGGCTACTATGGCTACACCTTC CASSVPFQTGGGYYGYTF
TRBJ2-3 - TRBV10-1 - TGCGCCAGCAGCCCGAATACAGATACGCAGTATTTT CASSPNTDTQYF
TRBJ2-2 - TRBV19 TRBD2 TGTGCCAGTAGTGAGTGGGCCGGGAGCGGGGACACCGGGGAGCTGTTTTTT CASSEWAGSGDTGELFF
TRBJ2-1 - TRBV7-9 - TGTGCCAGCCTACTTTTGGATGAGCAGTTCTTC CASLLLDEQFF
TRBJ2-1 - TRBV5-4 - TGTGCCAGCAGCTTGATGACGGGGGTGAGCTCCTACAATGAGCAGTTCTTC CASSLMTGVSSYNEQFF
TRBJ2-7 - TRBV6-6 TRBD2 TGTGCCAGCAGCTATGGACTAGCGGGGGGGCCGAATGAGCAGTACTTC CASSYGLAGGPNEQYF
TRBJ2-3 - TRBV7-2 TRBD2 TGTGCCAGCAGCTATAGCGGGTCAAAGGGGGATACGCAGTATTTT CASSYSGSKGDTQYF
TRBJ1-5 - TRBV7-2 TRBD1 TGTGCCAGCAGCTCGGGACAGGGTGGCCCAAGCAATCAGCCCCAGCATTTT CASSSGQGGPSNQPQHF
TRBJ2-3 few TRBV15 - TGTGCCACCAGCAGAGAGGGGTCCGAGGTTAAGGGGGGTACGCAGTATTTT CATSREGSEVKGGTQYF
TRBJ2-7 - TRBV19 - TGTGCCAGTAGCACTCGCCGACAGGGAGGCTACGAGCAGTACTTC CASSTRRQGGYEQYF
TRBJ2-1 - TRBV2 - TGTGCCAGCAGTGACGTCGGGTGGGGGAGGAATGAGCAGTTCTTC CASSDVGWGRNEQFF
TRBJ2-7 - TRBV6-1 - TGTGCCAGCAGTGAACCAGGTACTAGGGAGAAGCAGTACTTC CASSEPGTREKQYF
TRBJ1-1 - TRBV5-4 - TGTGCCAGCAGCCACCCTTTGGACACTGAAGCTTTCTTT CASSHPLDTEAFF
TRBJ2-7 - TRBV6-1 TRBD1 TGTGCCAGCACCCGGACAGGGGGATACGAGCAGTACTTC CASTRTGGYEQYF
TRBJ1-6 - TRBV19 TRBD1 TGTGCCAGTAGATCCAGGGGGTCTTATAATTCACCCCTCCACTTT CASRSRGSYNSPLHF
TRBJ1-5 - TRBV19 TRBD1 TGTGCCAGTAGTATTGGGACAGGGGGTCCCAATCAGCCCCAGCATTTT CASSIGTGGPNQPQHF
TRBJ2-1 - TRBV15 TRBD1 TGTGCCACCAGCAGCACTCCCACAGGGGCGGGCTTCTTC CATSSTPTGAGFF
TRBJ2-7 - TRBV6-4 TRBD2 TGTGCCAGCGCTAGCGGGAGTTCAGAGCAGTACTTC CASASGSSEQYF
TRBJ2-5 once TRBV5-5 TRBD1 TGTGCCAGCAGCTTTTCGCCAGGGGGCGCGGGGGAGACCCAGTACTTC CASSFSPGGAGETQYF
TRBJ2-7 - TRBV28 - TGTGCCAGCAGTTTTTTGAGCTACGAGCAGTACTTC CASSFLSYEQYF
TRBJ1-2 - TRBV4-2 TRBD1 TGTGCCAGCAGCCAAGGGACAGGGTATGGCTACACCTTC CASSQGTGYGYTF
TRBJ2-3 - TRBV5-8 - TGTGCCAGCAGCTTGGGGACGGTTAGCACAGATACGCAGTATTTT CASSLGTVSTDTQYF
TRBJ2-3 - TRBV7-3 TRBD2 TGTGCCAGCAGCTTAGGGCTAGCGGGAGCCCAGGGCACAGATACGCAGTATTTT CASSLGLAGAQGTDTQYF
TRBJ1-4 - TRBV19 - TGTGCCAGTAGTATGGGAGGGCTGGGCGAAAAACTGTTTTTT CASSMGGLGEKLFF
TRBJ1-4 - TRBV19 - TGTGCCAGTAGCATACCGGGGGGATTCGATGAAAAACTGTTTTTT CASSIPGGFDEKLFF
TRBJ2-1 - TRBV5-1 TRBD1 TGCGCCAGCAGCTTGATAGGACAGGGGAACAATGAGCAGTTCTTC CASSLIGQGNNEQFF
TRBJ1-5 - TRBV7-8 - TGTGCCAGCAGCGTCCGGGACGGATATCAGCCCCAGCATTTT CASSVRDGYQPQHF
TRBJ2-7 few TRBV6-6 - TGTGCCAGCAGTTACCAGGGGCTCTACGAGCAGTACTTC CASSYQGLYEQYF
TRBJ2-7 - TRBV7-2 - TGTGCCAGCAGTCAAGGACTAAGAACTTACGAGCAGTACTTC CASSQGLRTYEQYF
TRBJ1-1 - TRBV6-1 - TGTGCCAGCCCGGCTGGGCTCCCTGTCGCTGAAGCTTTCTTT CASPAGLPVAEAFF
TRBJ2-5 - TRBV10-2 - TGCGCCAGCAGTGCAGGGAAAGAGACCCAGTACTTC CASSAGKETQYF
TRBJ2-3 - TRBV7-6 - TGTGCCAGCAGCTACTCAACTGGCACAGATACGCAGTATTTT CASSYSTGTDTQYF
TRBJ1-5 - TRBV11-2 TRBD1 TGTGCCAGCAGCCCCGGGACAGTTACGAATCAGCCCCAGCATTTT CASSPGTVTNQPQHF
TRBJ1-1 - TRBV7-6 - TGTGCCAGCTTCCAAGGGGGTAACACTGAAGCTTTCTTT CASFQGGNTEAFF
TRBJ1-2 - TRBV27 - TGTGCCAGCAGTTCAGGCGCCGCGGGGTTTGGCTACACCTTC CASSSGAAGFGYTF
TRBJ2-1 - TRBV11-3 TRBD2 TGTGCCAGCAGCTTACGGGGGGGCCTTTACAATGAGCAGTTCTTC CASSLRGGLYNEQFF
TRBJ2-5 - TRBV5-1 TRBD2 TGCGCCAGCAGCTTACTAGCGGGGGGGATCGGGGAGACCCAGTACTTC CASSLLAGGIGETQYF